Included here is one T cell receptor beta chain sequence, with context. Its antigen is as yet unknown. The data were taken from a study of graft-versus-host responses after intestinal transplantation. Overall study context: After anti-thymocyte globulin induction, recipients took tacrolimus and steroids for approximately three years.

The CDR3 covers 15 residues. Germline V lookup: CDR1 SGHNT, CDR2 YYREEE (reference sequence). Trimming removed 4 bases at V and 4 bases at J, with 15 bases between. Method: immunoSEQ multiplex PCR; TCRdb's copy keeps in-frame clones and lacks some. This sample has about 54,000 clones; roughly nine tenths occur once, and the top ten carry roughly 5.5%. Points from the study as a whole: Investigators detected GvH clones in recipient marrow, with some emerging earlier in ileum or blood. Early after transplant, HvG clones declined as circulating GvH clones peaked.

This specimen was PBMCs, taken nearly 670 days after intestinal transplant. The V call is TRBV5-4, the J call TRBJ2-1; D gene ambiguous. The receptor was isolated from a human patient who received an intestinal transplant, so some T cells may come from the graft donor. The CDR3 bases are TGTGCCAGCAGCCCATCCATCGCGAAGTACAATGAGCAGTTCTTC. This encodes CASSPSIAKYNEQFF.